This T cell receptor (beta chain) was sequenced during a study of shared clonotypes between healthy human individuals. Study-level background: Sampling drew on donors who were a couple of women and a few men aged 18 to 49. General study findings and limits: Although depth was large, rarefaction showed that sequencing of the sorted subsets was incomplete. Several donors held about 4.6% of naive CD4 clonotypes in common.

V lost 4 bases and J lost 4; bases outside the gene matches: 2. The germline V gene encodes CDR1 MNHNS and CDR2 SASEGT. This CDR3 region has 14 residues. The authors ran the assay at deep level. Sequencing used immunoSEQ multiplex PCR; TCRdb keeps in-frame clones, though not all of them. The sample records around 2.3 million clones, almost 96% being singletons. With respect to this clone: Its target is not known.

This clonotype was sampled from a young man in good health. The chain links TRBV6-1 to TRBJ2-5; TRBD2 agrees at 11 bases. The sequenced sample consisted of naive CD4+ T cells sorted from blood. Subset defined: CD45RA+ positively selected. The CDR3 nucleotides read TGTGCCAGCAGTGCGGGACTAGCGGTAGAGACCCAGTACTTC. Protein sequence: CASSAGLAVETQYF.